This T cell receptor (beta chain) came from a study of T cell responses to AZD1222 COVID-19 vaccine. General study points: Only five to seven individuals given AZD1222 were seropositive at baseline. Sampling captured repertoires only after the peak T cell response. Donor demographics were predominantly white British with a female majority; clonal diversity may be underestimated. Increases in Spike-specific TCR breadth and depth were seen after two AZD1222 doses.

Germline lookup yields CDR1 MDHEN and CDR2 SYDVKM. V was pared by 0 bases and J by 3 bases, with 17 bases between. This CDR3 is 18 amino acids long. In the case of this clone: Its antigen is currently unknown.

Clones were sequenced by immunoSEQ multiplex PCR, and TCRdb holds only the in-frame ones, with some missing. The repertoire holds about 96,000 clones, with 85% to 90% as singletons. Sample: peripheral blood, taken on day 0 of AZD1222 vaccination. The rearrangement joins TRBV28 to TRBJ1-4; TRBD1 is a possible D gene (5 bases). This TCR derives from an adult in good health. The CDR3 reads CASSLWEGKFTANEKLFF. CDR3 DNA: TGTGCCAGCAGTTTATGGGAGGGGAAGTTTACAGCTAATGAAAAACTGTTTTTT.